This TCR beta chain is drawn from a study of blood T cell repertoires in COVID-19. Study in general: Both acute and convalescent COVID-19 samples were obtained from the United States, Italy and Spain. T cells, B-cell-depleted T cells, or PBMCs provided the cDNA or gDNA that served as material.

Original data processing: From reference gene primer amplification, estimates of nucleated cell counts were derived. Assay used: immunoSEQ multiplex PCR; TCRdb lists only in-frame clones, some missing. That table gives V, J and clone size, and the DNA gave D and trimming. The table has approximately 94,000 clones, less than 90% seen once. The V gene end was trimmed by 4 bases and the J gene end by 4 bases; junction bases not matched to a gene: 10. The CDR3 runs to 16 residues. Germline values: CDR1 SGDLS, CDR2 YYNGEE. This sequence joins TRBV9 and TRBJ2-5, with 10 nucleotides matching TRBD1. The clonotype was recovered from a man aged 30 to 45 in a cohort sampled during active COVID-19. Sequencing input: peripheral blood. CDR3 region: CASSLRTGGLGETQYF. In nucleotides, the CDR3 is TGTGCCAGCAGCTTACGGACAGGGGGACTGGGAGAGACCCAGTACTTC.